Sequencing of this TCR beta chain was carried out in a study of human T cells and chemical hapten exposure. Background on the study: Sensitization applied 2% DPC to roughly 2 cm by roughly 2 cm of upper inner arm skin. The cohort included alopecia areata under or over 50% scalp, totalis and universalis. Findings and limits, study-wide: Patch test score rose with PT1 expanded TCRs, significant at 8, 16, 32, not 4.

Noted time point: patch test 2, 6 weeks after DPC sensitization. Treatment denoted: therapeutic diphenylcyclopropenone sensitization with weekly scalp DPC. This clonotype was seen more than once but under ten times. The antigen remains undetermined. In this CDR3 the conserved last residue, phenylalanine or tryptophan, is missing, so a read error is likely. The CDR3 sequence is 19 residues long. Trimming took 0 bases from V and 1 from J, leaving 16 bases between them. Germline CDR1 is SGHVS and CDR2 is FQNEAQ. In the source study's methods: With a range of roughly 23,224 to 690,600, the median per sample was roughly 97,000 TCRs. TCRdb processed the RACE reads anew with MiXCR; each CDR3 protein has one entry. The V and J calls, along with clone size, are taken from TCRdb and not from the paper's own processing. The data contain approximately 80,000 distinct CDR3 sequences, 8.5% to 12% of them seen just once; the ten biggest clones take up 4% to 5.5%.

The TCR comes from a woman aged 50 to 60 with alopecia areata. Some clones in this sample may be carry-over from other donors' samples. The chain couples TRBV7-8 to TRBJ2-6; weak D call: TRBD1 (6 bases). The specimen comprised whole blood, sampled in connection with sensitization to the hapten diphenylcyclopropenone (DPC). The CDR3 sequence is CASSLAHSWDTSGANVLTS. CDR3 in DNA: TGTGCCAGCAGCTTAGCTCACTCTTGGGACACGTCTGGGGCCAACGTCCTGACTTCC.